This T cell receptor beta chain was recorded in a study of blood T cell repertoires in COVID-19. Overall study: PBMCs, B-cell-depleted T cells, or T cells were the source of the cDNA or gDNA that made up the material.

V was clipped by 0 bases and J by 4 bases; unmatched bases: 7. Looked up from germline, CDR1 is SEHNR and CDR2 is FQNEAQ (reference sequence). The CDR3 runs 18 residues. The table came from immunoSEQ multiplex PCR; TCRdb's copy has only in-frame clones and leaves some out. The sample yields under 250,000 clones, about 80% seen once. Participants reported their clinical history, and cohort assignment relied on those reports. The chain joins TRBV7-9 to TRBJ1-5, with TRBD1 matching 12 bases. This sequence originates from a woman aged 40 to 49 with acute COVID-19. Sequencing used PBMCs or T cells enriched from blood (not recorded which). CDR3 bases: TGTGCCAGCAGCTTAGCGCGGGGACAGGGGGCCCCAAATCAGCCCCAGCATTTT. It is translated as CASSLARGQGAPNQPQHF.